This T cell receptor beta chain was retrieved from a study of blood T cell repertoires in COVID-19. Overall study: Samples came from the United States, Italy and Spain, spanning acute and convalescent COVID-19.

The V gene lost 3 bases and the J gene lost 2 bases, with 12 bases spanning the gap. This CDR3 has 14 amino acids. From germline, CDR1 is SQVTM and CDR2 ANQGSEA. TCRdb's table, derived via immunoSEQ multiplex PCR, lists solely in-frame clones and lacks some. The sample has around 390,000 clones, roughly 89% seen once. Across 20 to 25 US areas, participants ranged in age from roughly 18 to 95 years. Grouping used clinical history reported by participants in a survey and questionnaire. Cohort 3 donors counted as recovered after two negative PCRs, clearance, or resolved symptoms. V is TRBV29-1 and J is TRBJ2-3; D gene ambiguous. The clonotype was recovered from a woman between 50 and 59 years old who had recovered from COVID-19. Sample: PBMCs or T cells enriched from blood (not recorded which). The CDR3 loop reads CSVDDNRPTDTQYF. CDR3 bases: TGCAGCGTTGACGACAACCGGCCCACAGATACGCAGTATTTT.